The clone carrying this TCR beta chain showed up many times. Antigen specificity is unknown. Exclusions: uncontrolled infection, other autoimmune disease, pregnancy, lactation. Thyroid ultrasound, orbital computed tomography, clinical symptoms, and serum thyroxine and TRAb underpinned diagnoses. Amplified TCR beta CDR3 regions came from RNA transcripts. TCR CDR3 underwent first-round RT-PCR with the HTBI primer set. TCRdb re-called the multiplex PCR reads through MiXCR, storing one row per CDR3 protein. The sample lists nearly 600,000 distinct CDR3 sequences; 14% were seen once. The data were obtained in a study of T cells in Graves' hyperthyroidism and ophthalmopathy. Overall study findings and caveats: The blood repertoire included most of the expanded thyroid clonotypes above 0.001.

Looked up from germline, CDR1 is PRHDT and CDR2 is FYEKMQ (reference sequence). The CDR3 runs to 12 residues. Trimming removed 5 bases at V and 6 bases at J, with 8 bases between. The sequencing sample was made of blood. The V and J genes are TRBV13 and TRBJ2-1, with D uncertain. The TCR originated in a woman between 18 and 30 years old with Graves' ophthalmopathy. DNA of the CDR3: TGTGCCAGCAGCCCCGACCCCAATGAGCAGTTCTTC. Residues: CASSPDPNEQFF.